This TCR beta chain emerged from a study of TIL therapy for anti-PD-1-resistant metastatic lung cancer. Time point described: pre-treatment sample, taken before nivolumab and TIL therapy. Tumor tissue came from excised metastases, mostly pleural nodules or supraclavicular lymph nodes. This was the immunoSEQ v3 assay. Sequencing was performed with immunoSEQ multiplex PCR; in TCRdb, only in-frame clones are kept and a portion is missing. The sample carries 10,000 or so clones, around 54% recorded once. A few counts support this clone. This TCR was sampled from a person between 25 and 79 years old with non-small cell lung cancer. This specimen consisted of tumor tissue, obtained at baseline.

This CDR3 is CAISGAGELFF. CDR3 coding DNA: TGTGCCATCAGTGGGGCCGGGGAGCTGTTTTTT. V is TRBV10-3 and J is TRBJ2-2; D is uncertain. Germline V gene sequence: CDR1 ENHRY, CDR2 SYGVKD. The CDR3 is made up of 11 amino acids. The germline V and J ends were trimmed by 4 bases and 6 bases, with 3 bases remaining between them.